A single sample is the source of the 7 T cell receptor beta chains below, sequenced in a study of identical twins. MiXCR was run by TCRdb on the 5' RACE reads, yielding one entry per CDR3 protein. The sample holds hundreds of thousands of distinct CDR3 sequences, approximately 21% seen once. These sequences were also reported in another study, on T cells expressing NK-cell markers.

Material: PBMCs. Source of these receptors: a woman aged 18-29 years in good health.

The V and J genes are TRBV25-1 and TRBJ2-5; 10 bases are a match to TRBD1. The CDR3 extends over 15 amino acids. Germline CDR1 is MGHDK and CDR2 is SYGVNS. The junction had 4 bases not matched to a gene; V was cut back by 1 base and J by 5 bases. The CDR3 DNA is TGTGCCAGCAGTGAATGGGACAGGGGACCGGAGACCCAGTACTTC. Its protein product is CASSEWDRGPETQYF. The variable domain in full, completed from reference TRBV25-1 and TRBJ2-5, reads EADIYQTPRYLVIGTGKKITLECSQTMGHDKMYWYQQDPGMELHLIHYSYGVNSTEKGDLSSESTVSRIRTEHFPLTLESARPSHTSQYLCASSEWDRGPETQYFGPGTRLLVL.

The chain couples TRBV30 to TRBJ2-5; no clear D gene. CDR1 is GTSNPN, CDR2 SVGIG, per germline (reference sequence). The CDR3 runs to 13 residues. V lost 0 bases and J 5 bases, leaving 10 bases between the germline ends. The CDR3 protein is CAWSVKGEETQYF. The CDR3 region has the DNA TGTGCCTGGAGTGTAAAAGGCGAGGAGACCCAGTACTTC.

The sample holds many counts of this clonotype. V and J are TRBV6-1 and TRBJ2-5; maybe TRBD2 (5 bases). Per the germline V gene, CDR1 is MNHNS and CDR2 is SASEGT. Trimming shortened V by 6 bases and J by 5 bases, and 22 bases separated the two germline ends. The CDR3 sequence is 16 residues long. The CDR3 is CASSLTPLSREETQYF. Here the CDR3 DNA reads TGTGCCAGCAGCCTTACCCCCCTGTCTAGGGAGGAGACCCAGTACTTC.

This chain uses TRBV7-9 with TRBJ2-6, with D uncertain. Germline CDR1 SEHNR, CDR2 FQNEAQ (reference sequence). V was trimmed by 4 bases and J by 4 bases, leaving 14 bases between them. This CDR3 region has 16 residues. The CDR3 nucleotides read TGTGCCAGCAGCTCGTATGGTGCCCTGGGGGCCAACGTCCTGACTTTC. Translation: CASSSYGALGANVLTF.

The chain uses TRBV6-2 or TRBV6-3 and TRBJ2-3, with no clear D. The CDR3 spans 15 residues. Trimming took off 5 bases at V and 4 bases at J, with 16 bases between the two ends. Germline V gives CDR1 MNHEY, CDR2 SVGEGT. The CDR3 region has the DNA TGTGCCAGCAGTGCCCGGATTTCGAGCGCAGATACGCAGTATTTT. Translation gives CASSARISSADTQYF.

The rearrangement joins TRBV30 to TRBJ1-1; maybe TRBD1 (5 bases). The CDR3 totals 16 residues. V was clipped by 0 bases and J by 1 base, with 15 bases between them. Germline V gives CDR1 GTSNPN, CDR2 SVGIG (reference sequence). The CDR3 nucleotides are TGTGCCTGGAGTGTGGTTTGGGACGGCCCGAACACTGAAGCTTTCTTT. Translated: CAWSVVWDGPNTEAFF.

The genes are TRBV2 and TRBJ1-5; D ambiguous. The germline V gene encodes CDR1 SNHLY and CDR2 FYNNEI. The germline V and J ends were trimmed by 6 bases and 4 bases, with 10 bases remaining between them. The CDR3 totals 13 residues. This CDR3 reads CASREWENQPQHF. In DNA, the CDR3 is TGTGCCAGCAGGGAATGGGAGAATCAGCCCCAGCATTTT.